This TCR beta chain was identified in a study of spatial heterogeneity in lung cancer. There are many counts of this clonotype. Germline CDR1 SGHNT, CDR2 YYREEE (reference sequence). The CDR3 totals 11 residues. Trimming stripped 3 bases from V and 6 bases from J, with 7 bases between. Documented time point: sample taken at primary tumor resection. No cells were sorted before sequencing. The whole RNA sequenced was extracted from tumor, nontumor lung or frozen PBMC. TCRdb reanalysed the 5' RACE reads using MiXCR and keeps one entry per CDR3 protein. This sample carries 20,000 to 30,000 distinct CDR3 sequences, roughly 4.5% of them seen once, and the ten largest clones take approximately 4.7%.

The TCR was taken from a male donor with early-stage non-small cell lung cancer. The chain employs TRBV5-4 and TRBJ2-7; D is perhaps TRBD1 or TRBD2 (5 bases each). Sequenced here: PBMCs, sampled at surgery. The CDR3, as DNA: TGTGCCAGCAGCTCGGGGCCCGAGCAGTACTTC. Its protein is CASSSGPEQYF.